The rows below give T cell receptor beta chains drawn from one sample of a study of blood T cell repertoires in COVID-19. The table came from immunoSEQ multiplex PCR; TCRdb's copy has only in-frame clones and leaves some out. Of roughly 78,000 clones listed, approximately 88% were seen once; the top ten hold approximately 30%. The specimen sequenced was peripheral blood. The receptors derive from a man between 50 and 59 years old with acute or convalescent COVID-19. Both conserved end residues are trimmed from each CDR3. The D gene is left open where the match is weak.

TRBV11-3,TRBD1,ASSPGQGTGNTEAF
TRBV7-9,NA,ASRTRTENTEAF
TRBV5-4,TRBD2,ASSPLAGEPGLQY
TRBV6-5,TRBD1,ASRHDRGSPYGYT
TRBV19,TRBD1,ASSIDTGGDAEAF
TRBV7-8,NA,ASSLGQETQY
TRBV10-2,TRBD1,ASSAGGIYWAF
TRBV14,TRBD2,ASSQRLAGRNTGELF
TRBV4-1,TRBD1,ASSQETGEGYT
TRBV24-1,NA,ATSDAHRDEQF
TRBV5-1,TRBD2,ASSSLAGNEQF
TRBV12-5,NA,ASGFQSATGTDTQY
TRBV7-3,NA,ASSLRTENTEAF
TRBV10-2,NA,ASSEWQDGYT
TRBV4-1,TRBD1,ASSQDGTGYSGANVLT
TRBV11-3,TRBD2,ASSLAGTSVSVTDTQY
TRBV6-6,NA,ASSRQLSSPLH
TRBV27,NA,ATKGGENYEQY
TRBV5-3,NA,ARSFAGRLNYGYT
TRBV7-2,NA,ASSNYWQGHTP
TRBV3-1/TRBV3-2,NA,ASSQGQTFTDTQY
TRBV13,TRBD2,ASSQTSGYLDTQY
TRBV7-2,NA,ASSLLSNSNQPQH
TRBV7-8,TRBD1,ASSFFTGVDYEQY
TRBV11-2,NA,ASSLEVGSSYEQY